Listed below are T cell receptor beta chains from one sample, sequenced in a study of blood T cell repertoires in COVID-19. Generated by immunoSEQ multiplex PCR, the TCRdb table keeps only in-frame clones and is missing some. The sample records fewer than 200,000 clones, about 85% being singletons. Sequencing was done on a sample of peripheral blood. These receptors were obtained from a man between 60 and 70 years old with acute or convalescent COVID-19. Both conserved end residues are part of each CDR3. D genes are given only for firm matches. Clone size appears in some rows only: once, few, many, or a class for an expanded clone.

d_call: TRBD1; v_call: TRBV30; j_call: TRBJ2-7; clone_size: NA; cdr3_nt: TGTGCCTGGGACAGGGGTGACGAGCAGTACTTC; cdr3_aa: CAWDRGDEQYF
d_call: TRBD2; v_call: TRBV6-5; j_call: TRBJ2-1; clone_size: NA; cdr3_nt: TGTGCCAGCAGGGGGACTAGCGGGATAGATGAGCAGTTCTTC; cdr3_aa: CASRGTSGIDEQFF
d_call: NA; v_call: TRBV6-2/TRBV6-3; j_call: TRBJ2-1; clone_size: few; cdr3_nt: TGTGCCAGCAGTCCCCGCAATGAGCAGTTCTTC; cdr3_aa: CASSPRNEQFF
d_call: TRBD1; v_call: TRBV29-1; j_call: TRBJ1-2; clone_size: NA; cdr3_nt: TGCAGCGTTGATCCGACAGGGGAGGGCTATGGCTACACCTTC; cdr3_aa: CSVDPTGEGYGYTF
d_call: TRBD1; v_call: TRBV7-6; j_call: TRBJ2-5; clone_size: NA; cdr3_nt: TGTGCCAGCATCGTACAGGGGGTCGGATTCCAAGAGACCCAGTACTTC; cdr3_aa: CASIVQGVGFQETQYF
d_call: TRBD1; v_call: TRBV11-2; j_call: TRBJ1-2; clone_size: NA; cdr3_nt: TGTGCCAGCAGCCGGGACAGGGGCCAGGGGGGCTACACCTTC; cdr3_aa: CASSRDRGQGGYTF
d_call: NA; v_call: TRBV6-5; j_call: TRBJ1-1; clone_size: NA; cdr3_nt: TGTGCCAGCAGTTATCAGCCCGCAGGGTACACTGAAGCTTTCTTT; cdr3_aa: CASSYQPAGYTEAFF
d_call: NA; v_call: TRBV14; j_call: TRBJ2-7; clone_size: NA; cdr3_nt: TGTGCCAGCAGCCTCAAAGGGACATACTACGAGCAGTACTTC; cdr3_aa: CASSLKGTYYEQYF
d_call: TRBD1; v_call: TRBV5-5; j_call: TRBJ1-1; clone_size: NA; cdr3_nt: TGTGCCAGCAGCAGGCCGGGACAGGCCCCCTTGAACACTGAAGCTTTCTTT; cdr3_aa: CASSRPGQAPLNTEAFF
d_call: TRBD1; v_call: TRBV5-8; j_call: TRBJ1-2; clone_size: NA; cdr3_nt: TGTGCCAGTTTTAAGGACAGGGACTATGGCTACACCTTC; cdr3_aa: CASFKDRDYGYTF
d_call: TRBD1; v_call: TRBV7-9; j_call: TRBJ1-5; clone_size: NA; cdr3_nt: TGTGCCAGCAGCTTAGCTTTACAGGGGACAGCTAATCAGCCCCAGCATTTT; cdr3_aa: CASSLALQGTANQPQHF
d_call: TRBD1; v_call: TRBV29-1; j_call: TRBJ1-1; clone_size: NA; cdr3_nt: TGCAGCGCTACAGAACGACCCAGGGGGCGGGTGGACACTGAAGCTTTCTTT; cdr3_aa: CSATERPRGRVDTEAFF
d_call: TRBD2; v_call: TRBV6-6; j_call: TRBJ2-5; clone_size: NA; cdr3_nt: TGTGCCAGCAGTCCCTTACCCCGAGGGACTACGGGGGAGACCCAGTACTTC; cdr3_aa: CASSPLPRGTTGETQYF
d_call: TRBD1; v_call: TRBV3-1/TRBV3-2; j_call: TRBJ2-3; clone_size: NA; cdr3_nt: TGTGCCAGCAAGACAGGGGGCGCGATGAGCACAGATACGCAGTATTTT; cdr3_aa: CASKTGGAMSTDTQYF
d_call: TRBD2; v_call: TRBV5-1; j_call: TRBJ2-1; clone_size: NA; cdr3_nt: TGCGCCAGCAGATCGACTAGCGGGAGCGATGAGCAGTTCTTC; cdr3_aa: CASRSTSGSDEQFF
d_call: NA; v_call: TRBV24-1; j_call: TRBJ1-5; clone_size: few; cdr3_nt: TGTGCCACCAGTTCGGAGGGTCAGCCCCAGCATTTT; cdr3_aa: CATSSEGQPQHF
d_call: TRBD1; v_call: TRBV30; j_call: TRBJ1-2; clone_size: NA; cdr3_nt: TGTGCCTGGACCCTTAGGGGGACAGCGCCCTATGGCTACACCTTC; cdr3_aa: CAWTLRGTAPYGYTF
d_call: NA; v_call: TRBV29-1; j_call: TRBJ1-2; clone_size: NA; cdr3_nt: TGCAGCGTTGAAAGGAGGGTGAAAGGGGGCTACACCTTC; cdr3_aa: CSVERRVKGGYTF
d_call: TRBD1; v_call: TRBV6-5; j_call: TRBJ1-1; clone_size: NA; cdr3_nt: TGTGCCAGCAGTCTGGACAGGGGTACTGAAGCTTTCTTT; cdr3_aa: CASSLDRGTEAFF
d_call: NA; v_call: TRBV5-5; j_call: TRBJ1-2; clone_size: once; cdr3_nt: TGTGCCAGCAGCAAAGATAGCTACGGCTACACCTTC; cdr3_aa: CASSKDSYGYTF
d_call: NA; v_call: TRBV4-3; j_call: TRBJ2-3; clone_size: once; cdr3_nt: TGCGCCAGCAGCCAAGGGAGCGGGCCTAGCACAGATACGCAGTATTTT; cdr3_aa: CASSQGSGPSTDTQYF
d_call: NA; v_call: TRBV19; j_call: TRBJ1-1; clone_size: NA; cdr3_nt: TGTGCCAGTTCGTCCGCTATGAACACTGAAGCTTTCTTT; cdr3_aa: CASSSAMNTEAFF
d_call: NA; v_call: TRBV6-1; j_call: TRBJ2-3; clone_size: NA; cdr3_nt: TGTGCCAGCAGTGATAGCGGGACAGTAGATACGCAGTATTTT; cdr3_aa: CASSDSGTVDTQYF
d_call: TRBD1; v_call: TRBV10-3; j_call: TRBJ1-6; clone_size: NA; cdr3_nt: TGTGCCATCAGGTTCGGACAGGGATATAATTCACCCCTCCACTTT; cdr3_aa: CAIRFGQGYNSPLHF
d_call: TRBD1; v_call: TRBV7-7; j_call: TRBJ2-5; clone_size: NA; cdr3_nt: TGTGCCAGCAGCTCCGGGACAGGGCTTGAGACCCAGTACTTC; cdr3_aa: CASSSGTGLETQYF
d_call: TRBD1; v_call: TRBV5-1; j_call: TRBJ2-3; clone_size: NA; cdr3_nt: TGCGCCAGCAGCTTGGCCCGAGGGACAGGACTTAGCACAGATACGCAGTATTTT; cdr3_aa: CASSLARGTGLSTDTQYF
d_call: TRBD2; v_call: TRBV25-1; j_call: TRBJ2-3; clone_size: NA; cdr3_nt: TGTGCCAGCAGTGACCTTCTAAGGACGGGAGGGGGGGCAGATACGCAGTATTTT; cdr3_aa: CASSDLLRTGGGADTQYF
d_call: NA; v_call: TRBV30; j_call: TRBJ2-5; clone_size: NA; cdr3_nt: TGTGCCTGGAGTTTCAAAGAGACCCAGTACTTC; cdr3_aa: CAWSFKETQYF
d_call: TRBD2; v_call: TRBV11-2; j_call: TRBJ2-7; clone_size: NA; cdr3_nt: TGTGCCAGCAGCTCCGGACTAGCGGGAGGGCCAAGCGAGCAGTACTTC; cdr3_aa: CASSSGLAGGPSEQYF
d_call: TRBD1; v_call: TRBV15; j_call: TRBJ1-5; clone_size: few; cdr3_nt: TGTGCCACCAGCAGCGGAGGACAGGGTAGCAATCAGCCCCAGCATTTT; cdr3_aa: CATSSGGQGSNQPQHF
d_call: TRBD2; v_call: TRBV7-3; j_call: TRBJ2-2; clone_size: NA; cdr3_nt: TGTGCCAGCAGCAGGACTAGCGGGAACACCGGGGAGCTGTTTTTT; cdr3_aa: CASSRTSGNTGELFF
d_call: TRBD1; v_call: TRBV24-1; j_call: TRBJ2-3; clone_size: NA; cdr3_nt: TGTGCCACCAGTGACCCCCTCGACAGGGAAACAGATACGCAGTATTTT; cdr3_aa: CATSDPLDRETDTQYF
d_call: TRBD2; v_call: TRBV19; j_call: TRBJ2-1; clone_size: once; cdr3_nt: TGTGCCAGTAGTATCAACGGGGGGGCCTCCAATGAGCAGTTCTTC; cdr3_aa: CASSINGGASNEQFF
d_call: TRBD1; v_call: TRBV5-6; j_call: TRBJ2-7; clone_size: NA; cdr3_nt: TGTGCCAGCAGTACAGGGGGCGCATACCTCGAGCAGTACTTC; cdr3_aa: CASSTGGAYLEQYF
d_call: NA; v_call: TRBV11-2; j_call: TRBJ1-1; clone_size: NA; cdr3_nt: TGTGCCAGCAGCTTAGTCAGGGGACCCATGAACACTGAAGCTTTCTTT; cdr3_aa: CASSLVRGPMNTEAFF
d_call: NA; v_call: TRBV27; j_call: TRBJ1-2; clone_size: NA; cdr3_nt: TGTGCCAGCAGGGGTGAGACAGTTACGCGAGGCTACACCTTC; cdr3_aa: CASRGETVTRGYTF
d_call: NA; v_call: TRBV27; j_call: TRBJ1-6; clone_size: few; cdr3_nt: TGTGCCAGCAGTTTCAGGACAGATAATTCACCCCTCCACTTT; cdr3_aa: CASSFRTDNSPLHF